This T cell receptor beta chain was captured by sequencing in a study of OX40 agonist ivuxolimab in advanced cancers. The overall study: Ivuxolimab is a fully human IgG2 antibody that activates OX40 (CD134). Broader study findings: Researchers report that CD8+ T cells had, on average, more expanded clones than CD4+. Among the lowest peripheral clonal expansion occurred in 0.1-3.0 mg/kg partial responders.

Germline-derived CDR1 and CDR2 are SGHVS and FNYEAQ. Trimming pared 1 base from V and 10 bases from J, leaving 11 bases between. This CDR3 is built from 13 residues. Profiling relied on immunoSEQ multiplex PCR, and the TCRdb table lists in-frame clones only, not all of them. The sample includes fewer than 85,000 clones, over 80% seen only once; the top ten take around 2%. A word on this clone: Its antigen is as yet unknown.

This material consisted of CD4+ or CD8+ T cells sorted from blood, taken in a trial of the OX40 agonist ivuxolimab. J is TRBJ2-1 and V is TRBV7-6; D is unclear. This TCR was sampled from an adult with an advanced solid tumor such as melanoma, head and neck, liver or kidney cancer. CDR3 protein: CASSLVQDGEQFF. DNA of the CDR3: TGTGCCAGCAGCTTAGTCCAGGATGGGGAGCAGTTCTTC.